This section outlines one T cell receptor beta chain sequence together with its context. This clonotype turned up a few times. Its target antigen remains unknown. Within one base of it there is no much larger clone, and no base qualities were kept. This entry comes from a study of T-cell memory formation after mild COVID-19 (dated by TCRdb to the early 2020s). With regard to the full study: TCR sequence clusters from the two donors were largely donor specific. The cohort comprised two young, previously healthy adult volunteers, one female and one male. In a couple of donors, T-cell clones that expanded and contracted after mild COVID-19 were tracked by sequencing TCRalpha and TCRbeta repertoires over time. Overall study results and their limits: The detection of some responding clones in pre-infection memory suggests that pre-existing cross-reactive memory T cells joined the SARS-CoV-2 response. Whether the second-wave clones peaking on day 37 were SARS-CoV-2 specific was not confirmed. Balanced CD4/CD8 phenotypes were observed for clones contracting from day 15 to 85, whereas a bias towards CD4+ was observed for a second wave of clones expanding from day 15 to 37. The study covered only two mild cases, and larger cohorts including severe cases with pre-infection samples were considered necessary. Contracting CD4+ clones appeared mostly in the CM and EM memory subsets, whereas CD8+ clones were enriched in EMRA.

The CDR3 goes from the cysteine to the phenylalanine over 15 residues. The kept DNA is CDR3 alone, 45 bases in frame from the first base. Compared with germline, V lacks 4 bases and J lacks 3 bases; bases without a gene match: 5. Sequences SEHNR (CDR1) and FQNEAQ (CDR2) are obtained from the germline V gene (reference sequence). Data came from an Illumina NovaSeq 6000. TCRalpha and TCRbeta cDNA libraries were built by 5'RACE with constant-segment primers, adding sample barcodes and unique molecular identifiers. RNA was extracted from every sample with Trizol reagent. Libraries were amplified in two PCR steps, with a second sample barcode and Illumina TruSeq adapters added in the second step. The libraries were sequenced on an Illumina NovaSeq using 2 x 150 bp paired-end reads. In the source study's methods: With migec v1.2.7, reads were demultiplexed and then collapsed into UMI-guided consensus sequences. Using mixcr v2.1.11, UMI consensuses were aligned to TRA and TRB V and J templates and then assembled into clonotypes. Expanded or contracted clonotypes were those called significant by both edgeR and NoisET, with noise models trained on biological replicates. For edgeR calls, the thresholds were a false discovery rate-adjusted p below 0.01 and a log2 fold-change of 1. As an exploratory analysis of dynamics, max-normalized trajectories of the 1000 most abundant clonotypes were examined with PCA combined with hierarchical clustering. Separately sequenced CD4+ and CD8+ repertoires were used to assign the CD4 or CD8 phenotype of responding clones. TCRdb reprocessing: public reads trimmed at Q25 with fastp, clones called with MiXCR, in-frame beta chains kept. Duplicate CDR3 protein sequences are folded into a single record with the most common DNA and genes. V and J calls and clone size were set by TCRdb, not the authors. This sample lists around 83,000 distinct CDR3 sequences; around 25% were detected once. Under 45% of the sample rests with the top ten.

Ficoll-Paque density gradient centrifugation was the method used to isolate PBMCs. The chain is assembled from TRBV7-9 and TRBJ2-7, and 11 junction bases match TRBD1. The clonotype comes from a man between 18 and 29 years old who had mild COVID-19 (a few samples of this study predate the infection). The sample titles of this study are shuffled in the database, so cell type and time point are left out; the donor was told from shared clones. Sequenced material: PBMCs or a T cell subset sorted from them (not recorded which). This receptor carries the CDR3 CASSSGQGVNYEQYF. The bases read TGTGCCAGCAGCTCGGGACAGGGGGTAAACTACGAGCAGTACTTC.